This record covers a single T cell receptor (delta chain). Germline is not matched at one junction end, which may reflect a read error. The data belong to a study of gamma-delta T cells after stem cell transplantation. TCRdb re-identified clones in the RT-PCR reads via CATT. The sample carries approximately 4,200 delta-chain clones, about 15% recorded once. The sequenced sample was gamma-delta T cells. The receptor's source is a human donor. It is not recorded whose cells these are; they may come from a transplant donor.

CDR3 DNA: TGTGCCTGTGACAATTACTGGGGGCGCTCCTGTTACACCCTACAGATGTTTTTC. It translates to CACDNYWGRSCYTLQMFF. V gene TRDV2 combines with J gene TRDJ3; 8 nucleotides match TRDD3. This CDR3 contains 18 residues. Germline lookup yields CDR1 GEAIGNYY and CDR2 EKD.